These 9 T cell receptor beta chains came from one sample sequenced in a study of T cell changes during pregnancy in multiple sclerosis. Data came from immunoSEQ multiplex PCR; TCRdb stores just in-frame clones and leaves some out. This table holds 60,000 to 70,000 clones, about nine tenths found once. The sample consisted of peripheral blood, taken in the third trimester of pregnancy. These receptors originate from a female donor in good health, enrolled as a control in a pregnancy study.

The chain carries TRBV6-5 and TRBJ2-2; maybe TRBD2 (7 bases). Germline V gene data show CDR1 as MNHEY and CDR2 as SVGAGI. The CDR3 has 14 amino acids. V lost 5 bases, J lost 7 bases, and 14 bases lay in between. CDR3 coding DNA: TGTGCCAGCAGTCTACAGGGAGGGTTCGGGGAGCTGTTTTTT. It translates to CASSLQGGFGELFF.

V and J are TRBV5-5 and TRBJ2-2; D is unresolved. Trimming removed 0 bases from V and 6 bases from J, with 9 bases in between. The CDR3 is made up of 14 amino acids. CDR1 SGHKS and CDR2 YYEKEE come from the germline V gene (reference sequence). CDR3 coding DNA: TGTGCCAGCAGCTTGGTGAGGAGCCCCGGGGAGCTGTTTTTT. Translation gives CASSLVRSPGELFF.

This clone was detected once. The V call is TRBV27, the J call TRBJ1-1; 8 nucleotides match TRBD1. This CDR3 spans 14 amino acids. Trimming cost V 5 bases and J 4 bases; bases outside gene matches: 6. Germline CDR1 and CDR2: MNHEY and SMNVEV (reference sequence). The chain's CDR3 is CASSPNDRGTEAFF. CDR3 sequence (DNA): TGTGCCAGCAGTCCCAACGACAGGGGCACTGAAGCTTTCTTT.

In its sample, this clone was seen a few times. The CDR3 DNA sequence: TGTGCCAGCAGCCCAGGGCGGGAGAACACTGAAGCTTTCTTT. This gives the protein CASSPGRENTEAFF. The chain is built from TRBV6-5 and TRBJ1-1; tentative D call: TRBD1 (5 bases). CDR3 length equals 14 residues. Looked up from germline, CDR1 is MNHEY and CDR2 is SVGAGI. Trimming stripped 6 bases from V and 1 base from J, with 12 bases between.

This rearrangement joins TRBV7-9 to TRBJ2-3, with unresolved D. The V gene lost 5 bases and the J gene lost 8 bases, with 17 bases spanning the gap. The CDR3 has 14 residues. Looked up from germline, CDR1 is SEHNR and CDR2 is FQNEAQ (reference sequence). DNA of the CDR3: TGTGCCAGCAGCCAATCTGGAACGTCGGGTACGCAGTATTTT. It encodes CASSQSGTSGTQYF.

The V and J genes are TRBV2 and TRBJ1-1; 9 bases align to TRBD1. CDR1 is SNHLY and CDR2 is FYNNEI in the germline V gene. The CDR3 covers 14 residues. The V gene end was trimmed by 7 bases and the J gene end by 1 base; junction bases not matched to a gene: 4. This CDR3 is CASIRGQGNTEAFF. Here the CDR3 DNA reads TGTGCCAGCATAAGGGGACAGGGGAACACTGAAGCTTTCTTT.

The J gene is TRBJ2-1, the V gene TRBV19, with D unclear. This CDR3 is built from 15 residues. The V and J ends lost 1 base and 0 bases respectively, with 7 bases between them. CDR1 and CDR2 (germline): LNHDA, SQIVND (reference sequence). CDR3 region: CASSIGLSSYNEQFF. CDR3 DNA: TGTGCCAGTAGTATAGGACTGAGCTCCTACAATGAGCAGTTCTTC.

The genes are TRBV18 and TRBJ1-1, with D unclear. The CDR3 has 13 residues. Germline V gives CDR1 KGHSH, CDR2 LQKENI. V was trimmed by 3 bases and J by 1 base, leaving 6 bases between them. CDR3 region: CASSPPGNTEAFF. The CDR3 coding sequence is TGTGCCAGCTCACCGCCAGGGAACACTGAAGCTTTCTTT.

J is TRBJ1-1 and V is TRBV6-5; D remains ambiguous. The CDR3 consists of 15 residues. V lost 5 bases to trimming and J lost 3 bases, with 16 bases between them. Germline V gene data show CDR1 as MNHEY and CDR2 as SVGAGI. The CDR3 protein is CASSPLGLSDTEAFF. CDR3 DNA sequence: TGTGCCAGCAGTCCACTCGGACTCTCGGACACTGAAGCTTTCTTT.